The sequence of this T cell receptor beta chain was determined in a study of blood T cell repertoires in COVID-19. About the study: Material from acute and convalescent COVID-19 was sourced from the United States, Italy and Spain.

For recovered donors of Cohort 3, there were two negative PCRs, clearance, or symptom resolution. Authors' analysis steps: Reference gene primer amplification gave nucleated cell count estimates. Here immunoSEQ multiplex PCR was the method, and the copy in TCRdb shows in-frame clones only, minus some. The D gene and trimming were derived from the DNA, and the V and J assignments and clone size from that table. The profile covers some 330,000 clones, with about 92% appearing a single time and roughly 20% taken by the ten largest. This clone was seen only a few times. CDR1 LGHNA and CDR2 YSLEER come from the germline V gene. Deletions cut 1 base from V and 5 bases from J, with 15 bases between. The CDR3 has 15 amino acids.

The chain combines TRBV4-3 with TRBJ2-7; D ambiguous. The sample comprised PBMCs or T cells enriched from blood (not recorded which). The clonotype was recovered from a woman aged 25 to 45 who had recovered from COVID-19. The CDR3 DNA sequence: TGCGCCAGCAGCCAAGTCCTGCTTCCCCAGAACGAGCAGTACTTC. Translation: CASSQVLLPQNEQYF.